These 8 T cell receptor beta chains share one sample of origin, sequenced in a study of T cell changes during pregnancy in multiple sclerosis. Produced via immunoSEQ multiplex PCR; TCRdb's table is partial and in-frame only. The repertoire holds some 99,000 clones, 93% seen once, with less than 1% in the top ten. Sequences were derived from peripheral blood, sampled after pregnancy. The receptors come from a female donor with multiple sclerosis, enrolled in a pregnancy study.

The gene calls are TRBV7-2 and TRBJ2-1; TRBD2 aligns across 8 bases. V lost 5 bases, J lost 8 bases, and 17 bases stayed unmatched. The CDR3 spans 17 residues. Germline V gene data show CDR1 as SGHTA and CDR2 as FQGNSA. In DNA, the CDR3 is TGTGCCAGCAGCCCCCCGTGGCCGGGACTAGGGTTCGATGAGCAGTTCTTC. Amino acids: CASSPPWPGLGFDEQFF.

The chain couples TRBV21-1 to TRBJ2-7; whether TRBD1, the table's D call, matches the DNA was not checked. TRBV21-1 is a recognized pseudogene. This CDR3 region has 15 residues. The CDR3 DNA follows: TGTGCCAGCAGCAACCAACAGGACGGCGACCACGAGCAGTACTTC. Protein: CASSNQQDGDHEQYF.

The chain has TRBV5-1 and TRBJ1-1, with 9 nucleotides matching TRBD1. The CDR3 is made up of 15 amino acids. V lost 5 bases, J lost 5 bases, and 10 bases stayed unmatched. Germline V lookup: CDR1 SGHRS, CDR2 YFSETQ. The CDR3 is CASSGTGGARTEAFF. The CDR3 nucleotides read TGCGCCAGCAGTGGAACAGGGGGCGCGCGGACTGAAGCTTTCTTT.

The rearrangement links TRBV5-4 to TRBJ2-5, with 9 bases lining up with TRBD2. From germline, CDR1 is SGHNT and CDR2 YYREEE (reference sequence). The CDR3 covers 14 residues. The V gene end was trimmed by 6 bases and the J gene end by 8 bases; junction bases not matched to a gene: 11. The CDR3 region is CASTVGLALETQYF. CDR3 nucleotides: TGTGCCAGCACCGTGGGACTAGCCCTGGAAACCCAGTACTTC.

This rearrangement joins TRBV7-9 to TRBJ1-3, with a weak D call TRBD1 (6 bases). The CDR3 consists of 15 residues. Germline V lookup: CDR1 SEHNR, CDR2 FQNEAQ (reference sequence). Trimming shortened V by 5 bases and J by 1 base, and 12 bases separated the two germline ends. The CDR3 loop reads CASSTKQGSGNTIYF. In nucleotides, the CDR3 is TGTGCCAGCAGCACGAAACAGGGATCTGGAAACACCATATATTTT.

This chain links TRBV7-2 with TRBJ1-6; no clear D. Between the trimmed V and J ends, which lost 5 bases and 16 bases, there was a span of 15 bases. CDR1 and CDR2 (germline): SGHTA, FQGNSA. The CDR3 length is 12 residues. CDR3 nucleotide sequence: TGTGCCAGCAGCGCTAGCGGTCCAAAGCTCCACTTT. It yields the protein CASSASGPKLHF. Drawing the rest from reference TRBV7-2 and TRBJ1-6, the complete variable domain is GAGVSQSPSNKVTEKGKDVELRCDPISGHTALYWYRQSLGQGLEFLIYFQGNSAPDKSGLPSDRFSAERTGGSVSTLTIQRTQQEDSAVYLCASSASGPKLHFGNGTRLTVT.

This CDR3 reads CASSGTVSNQPQHF. The DNA for the CDR3 is TGTGCCAGCAGCGGGACAGTTAGCAATCAGCCCCAGCATTTT. The rearrangement links TRBV27 to TRBJ1-5, with 7 bases matching TRBD1. The V gene end was trimmed by 6 bases and the J gene end by 0 bases; junction bases not matched to a gene: 2. The CDR3 loop spans 14 amino acids. Germline assignment: CDR1 MNHEY and CDR2 SMNVEV (reference sequence).

The chain joins TRBV4-1 to TRBJ2-7; possibly TRBD1 for D (6 bases). This CDR3 spans 14 amino acids. The V end lost 1 base, the J end lost 2 bases, and 9 bases lay between the germline ends. The germline CDR1 and CDR2 sequences are MGHRA and YSYEKL. CDR3: CASSQGTDTYEQYF. The CDR3 region has the DNA TGCGCCAGCAGCCAAGGGACAGATACCTACGAGCAGTACTTC.